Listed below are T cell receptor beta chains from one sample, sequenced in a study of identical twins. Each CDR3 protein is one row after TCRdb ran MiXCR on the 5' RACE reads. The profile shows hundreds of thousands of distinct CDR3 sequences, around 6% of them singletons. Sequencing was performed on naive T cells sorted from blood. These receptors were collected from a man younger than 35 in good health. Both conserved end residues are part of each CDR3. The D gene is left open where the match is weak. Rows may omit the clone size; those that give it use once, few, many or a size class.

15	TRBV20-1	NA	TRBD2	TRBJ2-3	CSASILAGDADTQYF	TGCAGTGCTAGTATTCTAGCGGGAGATGCAGATACGCAGTATTTT
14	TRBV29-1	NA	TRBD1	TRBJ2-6	CSVSRGPGANVLTF	TGCAGCGTCTCCAGGGGGCCTGGGGCCAACGTCCTGACTTTC
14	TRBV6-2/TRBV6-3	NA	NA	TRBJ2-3	CASKTRWGTDTQYF	TGTGCCAGCAAAACTAGATGGGGCACAGATACGCAGTATTTT
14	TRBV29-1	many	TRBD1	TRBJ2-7	CSAAPQDRVNEQYF	TGCAGCGCCGCCCCTCAGGACAGGGTGAACGAGCAGTACTTC
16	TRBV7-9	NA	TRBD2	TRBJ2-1	CASSASSRGSFAEQFF	TGTGCCAGCAGCGCTAGCTCCCGCGGGAGCTTCGCTGAGCAGTTCTTC
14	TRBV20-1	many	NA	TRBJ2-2	CSASRDSLGGELFF	TGCAGTGCTAGCCGGGACTCCCTCGGAGGGGAGCTGTTTTTT
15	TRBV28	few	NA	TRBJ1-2	CASSLRGGYAYGYTF	TGTGCCAGCAGTTTACGCGGGGGCTATGCCTATGGCTACACCTTC
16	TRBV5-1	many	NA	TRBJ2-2	CASSFGPSDGTGELFF	TGCGCCAGCAGCTTCGGACCCTCGGATGGCACCGGGGAGCTGTTTTTT
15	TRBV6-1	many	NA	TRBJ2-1	CASSESGGPYNEQFF	TGTGCCAGCAGTGAAAGTGGGGGCCCCTACAATGAGCAGTTCTTC
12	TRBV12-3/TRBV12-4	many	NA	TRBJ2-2	CASSRSNGELFF	TGTGCCAGCAGCCGAAGTAACGGGGAGCTGTTTTTT
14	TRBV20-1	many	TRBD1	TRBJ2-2	CSARPPTGIGELFF	TGCAGTGCTAGACCCCCGACAGGGATCGGGGAGCTGTTTTTT
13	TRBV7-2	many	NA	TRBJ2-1	CASSLYFYGGQQF	TGTGCCAGCAGCTTATATTTTTACGGGGGCCAACAATTC
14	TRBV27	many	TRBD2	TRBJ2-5	CASSRLAGIETQYF	TGTGCCAGCAGCCGACTAGCGGGAATTGAGACCCAGTACTTC
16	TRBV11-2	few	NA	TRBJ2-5	CASSLVSGPKGETQYF	TGTGCCAGCAGCTTAGTCTCGGGGCCGAAAGGGGAGACCCAGTACTTC
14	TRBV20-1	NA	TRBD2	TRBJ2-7	CSALQAGGTYEQYF	TGCAGTGCTCTTCAAGCGGGAGGGACCTACGAGCAGTACTTC
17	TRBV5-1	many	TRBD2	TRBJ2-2	CASSFRAGGEDTGELFF	TGCGCCAGCAGCTTCAGGGCGGGAGGCGAGGACACCGGGGAGCTGTTTTTT
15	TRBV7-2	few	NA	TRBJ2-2	CASSLVTGSTGELFF	TGTGCCAGCAGCTTAGTCACGGGAAGCACCGGGGAGCTGTTTTTT
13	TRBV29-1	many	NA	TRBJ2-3	CSVERQGSRAQYF	TGCAGCGTTGAAAGGCAGGGATCCCGAGCGCAGTATTTT
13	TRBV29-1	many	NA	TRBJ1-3	CSVGDILGNTIYF	TGCAGCGTAGGGGACATCCTCGGAAACACCATATATTTT
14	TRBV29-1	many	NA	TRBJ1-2	CSAKERGGNYGYTF	TGCAGCGCCAAAGAGAGAGGGGGGAACTATGGCTACACCTTC
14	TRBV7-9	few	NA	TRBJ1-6	CASSLQGYNSPLHF	TGTGCCAGCAGCTTGCAGGGGTATAATTCACCCCTCCACTTT
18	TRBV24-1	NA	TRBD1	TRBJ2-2	CATSDRTGAGANTGELFF	TGTGCCACCAGTGATCGGACAGGGGCCGGAGCGAACACCGGGGAGCTGTTTTTT
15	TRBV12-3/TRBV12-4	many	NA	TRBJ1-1	CASSFSGLRGAEAFF	TGTGCCAGCAGTTTCTCGGGACTGAGGGGCGCTGAAGCTTTCTTT
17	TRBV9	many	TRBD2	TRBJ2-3	CASSVGVAGGRTDTQYF	TGTGCCAGCAGCGTCGGGGTAGCGGGAGGGCGCACAGATACGCAGTATTTT
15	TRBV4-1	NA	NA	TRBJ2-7	CASSQEVDPTYEQYF	TGCGCCAGCAGCCAAGAAGTCGATCCAACCTACGAGCAGTACTTC
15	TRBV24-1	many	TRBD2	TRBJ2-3	CATSSGTRYTDTQYF	TGTGCCACCAGCTCGGGGACTAGGTACACAGATACGCAGTATTTT
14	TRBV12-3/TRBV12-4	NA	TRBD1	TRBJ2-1	CASRFRDRGNEQFF	TGTGCCAGCAGGTTCCGGGACAGGGGCAATGAGCAGTTCTTC
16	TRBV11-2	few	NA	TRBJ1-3	CASSLVPGTSGNTIYF	TGTGCCAGCAGCTTAGTCCCCGGGACGTCTGGAAACACCATATATTTT
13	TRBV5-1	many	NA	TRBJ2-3	CASSGGQPGTQYF	TGCGCCAGCAGCGGGGGGCAGCCCGGTACGCAGTATTTT
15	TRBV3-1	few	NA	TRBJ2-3	CASSRDPPSTDTQYF	TGTGCCAGCAGTCGGGACCCACCTAGCACAGATACGCAGTATTTT
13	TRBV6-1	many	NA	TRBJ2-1	CASRPFPYNEQFF	TGTGCCAGCAGGCCGTTCCCCTACAATGAGCAGTTCTTC
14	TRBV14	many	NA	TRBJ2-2	CASSQQGSTGELFF	TGTGCCAGCAGCCAACAGGGTAGCACCGGGGAGCTGTTTTTT
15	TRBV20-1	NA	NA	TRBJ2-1	CSGTEGFASYNEQFF	TGCAGTGGTACAGAGGGTTTCGCATCCTACAATGAGCAGTTCTTC
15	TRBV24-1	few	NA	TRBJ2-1	CATSASPTATDEQFF	TGTGCCACCAGTGCTAGCCCGACGGCTACGGATGAGCAGTTCTTC
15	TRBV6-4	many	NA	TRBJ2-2	CASTGGSWGTGELFF	TGTGCCAGCACCGGCGGATCCTGGGGCACCGGGGAGCTGTTTTTT
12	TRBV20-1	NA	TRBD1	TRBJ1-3	CSARSLADRAYF	TGCAGTGCTAGAAGTCTGGCGGACAGGGCCTATTTT
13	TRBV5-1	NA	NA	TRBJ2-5	CASSLETGETQYF	TGCGCCAGCAGCTTGGAAACGGGAGAGACCCAGTACTTC
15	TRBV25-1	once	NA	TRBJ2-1	CASSGSRGAGNEQFF	TGTGCCAGCAGTGGCTCGCGGGGCGCGGGCAATGAGCAGTTCTTC
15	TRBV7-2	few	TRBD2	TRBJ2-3	CASFNSGKVSDTQYF	TGTGCCAGCTTTAATAGCGGGAAGGTATCAGATACGCAGTATTTT
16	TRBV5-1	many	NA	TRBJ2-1	CASSPLGRPTYNEQFF	TGCGCCAGCAGCCCCCTTGGGCGGCCTACATACAATGAGCAGTTCTTC
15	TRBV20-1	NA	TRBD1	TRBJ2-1	CSALRGRAVYNEQFF	TGCAGTGCTTTGAGGGGGCGAGCTGTCTACAATGAGCAGTTCTTC
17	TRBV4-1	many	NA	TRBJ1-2	CASSPTFTGSDFYGYTF	TGCGCCAGCAGCCCCACCTTTACGGGAAGTGACTTCTATGGCTACACCTTC
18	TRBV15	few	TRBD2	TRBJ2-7	CATSRARQRERTVYEQYF	TGTGCCACCAGCAGAGCTCGGCAGCGGGAACGAACAGTCTACGAGCAGTACTTC
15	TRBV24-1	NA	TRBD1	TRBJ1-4	CATSDARTGHRKLFF	TGTGCCACCAGTGATGCCCGGACAGGTCATCGGAAACTGTTTTTT
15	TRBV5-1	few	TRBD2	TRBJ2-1	CASSFSGRTYNEQFF	TGCGCCAGCAGCTTTAGCGGGAGAACGTACAATGAGCAGTTCTTC
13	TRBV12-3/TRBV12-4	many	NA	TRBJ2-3	CASILGRADTQYF	TGTGCCAGCATCCTGGGGCGGGCAGATACGCAGTATTTT
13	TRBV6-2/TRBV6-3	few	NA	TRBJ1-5	CASGWGNNQPQHF	TGTGCCAGCGGATGGGGAAACAATCAGCCCCAGCATTTT
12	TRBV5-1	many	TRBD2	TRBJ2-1	CASSREGEYGFF	TGCGCCAGCAGCCGGGAGGGGGAATACGGGTTCTTC
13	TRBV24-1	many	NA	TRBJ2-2	CATSDFNTGELFF	TGTGCCACCAGTGATTTCAACACCGGGGAGCTGTTTTTT
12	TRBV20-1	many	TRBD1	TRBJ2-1	CSARLGGREQFF	TGCAGTGCTAGATTAGGGGGCCGTGAGCAGTTCTTC
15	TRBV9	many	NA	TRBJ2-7	CASSVGQSLSYEQYF	TGTGCCAGCAGCGTAGGACAGTCCCTCTCCTACGAGCAGTACTTC
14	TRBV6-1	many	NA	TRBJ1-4	CASTSRGGNEKLFF	TGTGCCAGCACAAGTAGGGGGGGAAATGAAAAACTGTTTTTT
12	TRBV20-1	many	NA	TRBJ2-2	CSAREGAGELFF	TGCAGTGCTAGAGAAGGAGCTGGGGAGCTGTTTTTT
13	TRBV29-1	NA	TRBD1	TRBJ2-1	CSALQGWGNEQFF	TGCAGCGCCTTACAGGGGTGGGGCAATGAGCAGTTCTTC
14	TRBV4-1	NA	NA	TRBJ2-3	CASSHRLIAAPQYF	TGCGCCAGCAGCCATCGTTTAATAGCGGCTCCCCAGTATTTT